Listed below are T cell receptor beta chains from one sample, sequenced in a study of blood T cell repertoires in COVID-19. The method was immunoSEQ multiplex PCR; TCRdb's version includes in-frame clones alone and lacks a portion of them. The sample lists 90,000 to 120,000 clones; approximately 80% were seen once. What was sequenced was peripheral blood. These receptor sequences come from a woman in her 70s with acute or convalescent COVID-19. Both conserved end residues are part of each CDR3. Fields, in order: CDR3 length, J gene, V gene, CDR3 protein.

>13|TRBJ2-1|TRBV10-3
CAAAGLAVREQFF
>15|TRBJ2-4|TRBV7-3
CASSLTGGPENIQYF
>13|TRBJ2-3|TRBV10-3
CASGTSGGGTQYF
>14|TRBJ1-6|TRBV29-1
CSVRESNFNSPLHF
>14|TRBJ1-5|TRBV2
CASSAAGEDQPQHF
>17|TRBJ1-5|TRBV19
CASSRGVYGPGNQPQHF
>15|TRBJ2-1|TRBV5-1
CASRSGGTGINEQFF
>16|TRBJ2-2|TRBV10-3
CAATGAGSPNTGELFF
>14|TRBJ1-2|TRBV28
CASSSRGGLNGYTF
>14|TRBJ1-1|TRBV9
CASSVKGTDTEAFF
>12|TRBJ2-2|TRBV3-1/TRBV3-2
CASSLFVGELFF
>15|TRBJ1-6|TRBV6-2/TRBV6-3
CASSYSSQGDSPLHF
>13|TRBJ1-2|TRBV14
CASSPRGGDGYTF
>16|TRBJ2-6|TRBV7-2
CASSFRRGSGANVLTF
>14|TRBJ2-2|TRBV19
CASSINRNTGELFF
>13|TRBJ2-1|TRBV15
CATAHRRGNEQFF
>14|TRBJ1-1|TRBV28
CASSSPDRNTEAFF
>13|TRBJ1-2|TRBV27
CASSLQGNYGYTF